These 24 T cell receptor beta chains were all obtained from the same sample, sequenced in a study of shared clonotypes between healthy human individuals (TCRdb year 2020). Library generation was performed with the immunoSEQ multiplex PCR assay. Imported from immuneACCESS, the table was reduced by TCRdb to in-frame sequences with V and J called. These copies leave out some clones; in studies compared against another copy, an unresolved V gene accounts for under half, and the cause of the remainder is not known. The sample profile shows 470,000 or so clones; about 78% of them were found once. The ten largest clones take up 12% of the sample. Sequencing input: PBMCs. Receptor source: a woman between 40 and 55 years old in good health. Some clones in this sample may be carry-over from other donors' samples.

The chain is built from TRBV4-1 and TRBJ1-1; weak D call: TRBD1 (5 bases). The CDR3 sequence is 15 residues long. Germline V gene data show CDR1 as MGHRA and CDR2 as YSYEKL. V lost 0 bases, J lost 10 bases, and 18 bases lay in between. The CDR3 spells CASSQDRGGAERAFF. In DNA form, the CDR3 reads TGCGCCAGCAGCCAAGATAGGGGAGGGGCCGAGAGAGCTTTCTTT.

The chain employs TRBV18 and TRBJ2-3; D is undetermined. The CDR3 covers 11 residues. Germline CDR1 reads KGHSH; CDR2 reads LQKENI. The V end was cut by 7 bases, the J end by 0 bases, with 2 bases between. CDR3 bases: TGTGCCAGCTTTAGCACAGATACGCAGTATTTT. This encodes CASFSTDTQYF.

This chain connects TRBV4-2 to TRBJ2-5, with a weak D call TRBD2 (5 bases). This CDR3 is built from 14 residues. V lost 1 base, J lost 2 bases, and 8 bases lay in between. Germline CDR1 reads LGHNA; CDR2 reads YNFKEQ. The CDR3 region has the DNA TGTGCCAGCAGCCAAGGCTGGGAGCAAGAGACCCAGTACTTC. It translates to CASSQGWEQETQYF.

The CDR3 loop is CASSPGTTHEQYF. For the CDR3, the DNA is TGTGCCAGCAGTCCCGGGACCACGCACGAGCAGTACTTC. The rearrangement uses TRBV6-6 and TRBJ2-7; the D gene could be TRBD1 or TRBD2 (5 bases each). The germline V and J ends were trimmed by 5 bases and 5 bases, with 13 bases remaining between them. In germline, CDR1 is MNHNY, CDR2 SVGAGI (reference sequence). The CDR3 runs 13 residues.

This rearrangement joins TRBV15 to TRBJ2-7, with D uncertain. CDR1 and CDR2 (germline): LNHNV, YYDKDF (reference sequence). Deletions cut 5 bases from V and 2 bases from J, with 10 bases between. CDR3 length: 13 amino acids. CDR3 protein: CATSRAFAYEQYF. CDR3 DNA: TGTGCCACCAGCCGGGCATTCGCCTACGAGCAGTACTTC.

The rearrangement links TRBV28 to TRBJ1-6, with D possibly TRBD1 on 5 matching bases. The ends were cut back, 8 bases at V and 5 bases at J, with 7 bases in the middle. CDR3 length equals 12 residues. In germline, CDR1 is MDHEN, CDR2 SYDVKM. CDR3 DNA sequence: TGTGCCAGCGGGACCAATAATTCACCCCTCCACTTT. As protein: CASGTNNSPLHF.

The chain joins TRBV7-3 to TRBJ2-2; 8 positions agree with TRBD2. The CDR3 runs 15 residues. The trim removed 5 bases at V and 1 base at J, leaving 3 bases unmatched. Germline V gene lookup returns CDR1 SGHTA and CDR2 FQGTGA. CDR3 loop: CASSPAGGNTGELFF. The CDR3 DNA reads TGTGCCAGCAGCCCGGCGGGGGGGAACACCGGGGAGCTGTTTTTT.

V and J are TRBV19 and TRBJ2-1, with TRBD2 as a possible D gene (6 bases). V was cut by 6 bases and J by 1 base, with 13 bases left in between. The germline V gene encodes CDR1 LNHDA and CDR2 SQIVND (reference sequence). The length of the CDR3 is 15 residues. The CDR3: CASSLGGMSYNEQFF. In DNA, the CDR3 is TGTGCCAGTAGCTTGGGGGGTATGTCCTACAATGAGCAGTTCTTC.

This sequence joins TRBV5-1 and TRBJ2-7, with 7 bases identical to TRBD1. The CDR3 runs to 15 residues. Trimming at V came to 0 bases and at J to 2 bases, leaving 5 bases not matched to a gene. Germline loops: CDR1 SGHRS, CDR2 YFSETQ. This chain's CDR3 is CASSLGIGTAYEQYF. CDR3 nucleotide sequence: TGCGCCAGCAGCTTGGGTATAGGGACAGCCTACGAGCAGTACTTC.

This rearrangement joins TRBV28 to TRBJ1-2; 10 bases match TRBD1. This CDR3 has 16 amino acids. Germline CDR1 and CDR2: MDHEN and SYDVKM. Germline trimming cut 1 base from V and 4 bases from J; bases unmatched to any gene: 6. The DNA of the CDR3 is TGTGCCAGCAGTTTATTGGGACAGGGGAATCTCTATGGCTACACCTTC. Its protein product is CASSLLGQGNLYGYTF.

The CDR3 sequence: CASSYWGGYTF. CDR3 bases: TGTGCCAGCAGTTATTGGGGTGGCTACACCTTC. V gene TRBV2 combines with J gene TRBJ1-2; D not resolved. The CDR3 contains 11 residues. In germline, CDR1 is SNHLY, CDR2 FYNNEI. V was cut by 5 bases and J by 7 bases, with 8 bases left in between.

The CDR3 DNA reads as TGTGCCAGCAGCCCTACAGGGTCAGGTGTCGGGGAGCTGTTTTTT. The encoded protein is CASSPTGSGVGELFF. The rearrangement links TRBV7-9 to TRBJ2-2; perhaps TRBD1 as D (6 bases). Germline V CDR1 and CDR2: SEHNR, FQNEAQ (reference sequence). V gave up 5 bases and J gave up 7 bases, with 17 bases separating them. CDR3 length: 15 amino acids.

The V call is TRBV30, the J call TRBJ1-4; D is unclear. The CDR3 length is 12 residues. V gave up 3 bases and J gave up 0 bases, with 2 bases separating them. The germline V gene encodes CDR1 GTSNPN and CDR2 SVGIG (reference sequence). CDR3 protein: CAWSATNEKLFF. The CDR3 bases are TGTGCCTGGAGCGCAACTAATGAAAAACTGTTTTTT.

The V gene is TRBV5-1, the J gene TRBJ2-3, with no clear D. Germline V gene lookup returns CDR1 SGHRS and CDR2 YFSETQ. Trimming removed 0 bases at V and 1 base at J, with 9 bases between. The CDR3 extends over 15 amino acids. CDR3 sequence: CASSLEGTRTDTQYF. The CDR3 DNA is TGCGCCAGCAGCTTGGAAGGTACCCGCACAGATACGCAGTATTTT.

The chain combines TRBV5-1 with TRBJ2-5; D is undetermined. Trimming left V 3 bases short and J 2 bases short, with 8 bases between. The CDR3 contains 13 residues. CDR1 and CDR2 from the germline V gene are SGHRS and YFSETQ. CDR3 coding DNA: TGCGCCAGCAGCTACTCGGCTCAAGAGACCCAGTACTTC. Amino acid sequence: CASSYSAQETQYF.

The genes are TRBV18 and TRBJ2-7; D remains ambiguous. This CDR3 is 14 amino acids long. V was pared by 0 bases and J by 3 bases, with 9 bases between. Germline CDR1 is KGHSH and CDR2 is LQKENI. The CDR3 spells CASSPPQYHYEQYF. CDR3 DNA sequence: TGTGCCAGCTCACCACCCCAGTATCACTACGAGCAGTACTTC.

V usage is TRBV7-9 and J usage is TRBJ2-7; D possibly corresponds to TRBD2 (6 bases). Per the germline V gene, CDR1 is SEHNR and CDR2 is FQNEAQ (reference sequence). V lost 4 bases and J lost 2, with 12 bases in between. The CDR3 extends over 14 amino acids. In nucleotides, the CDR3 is TGTGCCAGCAGCTCGGGACTCCTACCCTACGAGCAGTACTTC. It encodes CASSSGLLPYEQYF.

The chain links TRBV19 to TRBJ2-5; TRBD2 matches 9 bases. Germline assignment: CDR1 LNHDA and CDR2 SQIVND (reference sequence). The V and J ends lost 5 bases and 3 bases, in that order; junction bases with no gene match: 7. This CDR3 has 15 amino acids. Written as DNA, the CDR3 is TGTGCCAGTAGTCTAAGCGGGAGGACGGAAGAGACCCAGTACTTC. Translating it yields CASSLSGRTEETQYF.

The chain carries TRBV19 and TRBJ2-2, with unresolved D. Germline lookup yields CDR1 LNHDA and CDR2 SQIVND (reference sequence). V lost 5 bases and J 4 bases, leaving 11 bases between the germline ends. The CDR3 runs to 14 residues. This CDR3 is CASSRQPGTGELFF. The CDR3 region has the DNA TGTGCCAGTAGTCGTCAACCGGGCACCGGGGAGCTGTTTTTT. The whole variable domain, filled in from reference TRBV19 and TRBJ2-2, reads DGGITQSPKYLFRKEGQNVTLSCEQNLNHDAMYWYRQDPGQGLRLIYYSQIVNDFQKGDIAEGYSVSREKKESFPLTVTSAQKNPTAFYLCASSRQPGTGELFFGEGSRLTVL.

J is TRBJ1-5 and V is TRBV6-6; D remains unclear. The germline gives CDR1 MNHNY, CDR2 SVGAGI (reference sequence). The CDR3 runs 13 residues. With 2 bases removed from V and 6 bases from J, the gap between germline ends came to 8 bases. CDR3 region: CASSYTRGQPQHF. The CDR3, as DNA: TGTGCCAGCAGTTACACCCGTGGTCAGCCCCAGCATTTT.

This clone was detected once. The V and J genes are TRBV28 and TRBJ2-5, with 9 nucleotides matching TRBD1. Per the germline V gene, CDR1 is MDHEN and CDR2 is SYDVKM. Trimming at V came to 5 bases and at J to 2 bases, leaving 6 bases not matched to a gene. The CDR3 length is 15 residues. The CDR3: CASSTRDRDQETQYF. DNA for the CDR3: TGTGCCAGCAGTACCCGGGACAGGGATCAAGAGACCCAGTACTTC. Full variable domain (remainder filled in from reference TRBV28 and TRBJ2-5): DVKVTQSSRYLVKRTGEKVFLECVQDMDHENMFWYRQDPGLGLRLIYFSYDVKMKEKGDIPEGYSVSREKKERFSLILESASTNQTSMYLCASSTRDRDQETQYFGPGTRLLVL.

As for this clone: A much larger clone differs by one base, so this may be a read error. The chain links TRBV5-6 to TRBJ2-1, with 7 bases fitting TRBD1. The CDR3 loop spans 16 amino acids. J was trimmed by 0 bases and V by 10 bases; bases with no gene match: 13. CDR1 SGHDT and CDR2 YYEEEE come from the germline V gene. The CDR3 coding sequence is TGTGCCCAAGCTGGTTTCGGACAGGCCTCCTACAATGAGCAGTTCTTC. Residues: CAQAGFGQASYNEQFF.

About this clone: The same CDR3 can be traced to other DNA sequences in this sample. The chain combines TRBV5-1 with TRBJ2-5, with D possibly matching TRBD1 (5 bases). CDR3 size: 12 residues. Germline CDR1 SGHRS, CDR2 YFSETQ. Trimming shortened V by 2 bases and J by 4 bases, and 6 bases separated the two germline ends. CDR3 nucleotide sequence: TGCGCCAGCAGCTTTCAGGGAGAGACCCAGTACTTC. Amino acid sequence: CASSFQGETQYF.

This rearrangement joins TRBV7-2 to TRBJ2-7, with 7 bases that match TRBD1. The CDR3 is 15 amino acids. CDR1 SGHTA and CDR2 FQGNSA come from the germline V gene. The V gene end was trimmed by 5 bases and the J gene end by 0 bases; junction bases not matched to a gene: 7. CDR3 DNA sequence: TGTGCCAGCAGCCGACCGGGACAGCTCTCCTACGAGCAGTACTTC. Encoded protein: CASSRPGQLSYEQYF.